Detailed here is one T cell receptor (beta chain). No antigen is known for it. Using its own MiXCR run on the RACE reads, TCRdb lists one record per CDR3 protein. The profile shows about 42,000 distinct CDR3 sequences, 9.6% of them singletons. Described time point: patch test 2, 6 weeks after DPC sensitization. Treatment meaning: therapeutic diphenylcyclopropenone sensitization with weekly scalp DPC. Before extraction, the whole blood was not fractionated, and total RNA was taken from it. The data belong to a study of human T cells and chemical hapten exposure. Looking at the study overall: Sensitization involved placing 2% DPC onto a roughly 2 cm by roughly 2 cm region of upper inner arm skin. Broader study findings: Expanded TCRs produced significantly more large CDR3 similarity clusters than controls did.

The TCR sequence derives from a woman in her twenties or thirties with alopecia areata. Some clones in this sample may be carry-over from other donors' samples. Sequencing used whole blood, obtained in connection with sensitization to the hapten diphenylcyclopropenone (DPC).

The CDR3 region has the DNA TGTGCCAGCAGGAGTTCCGGGACAGGGGGTTCACCCCTCCACTTT. Protein product: CASRSSGTGGSPLHF. The chain uses TRBV6-6 and TRBJ1-6, with 11 bases fitting TRBD1. In germline, CDR1 is MNHNY, CDR2 SVGAGI (reference sequence). J was trimmed by 9 bases and V by 6 bases; bases with no gene match: 7. The CDR3 length is 15 residues.